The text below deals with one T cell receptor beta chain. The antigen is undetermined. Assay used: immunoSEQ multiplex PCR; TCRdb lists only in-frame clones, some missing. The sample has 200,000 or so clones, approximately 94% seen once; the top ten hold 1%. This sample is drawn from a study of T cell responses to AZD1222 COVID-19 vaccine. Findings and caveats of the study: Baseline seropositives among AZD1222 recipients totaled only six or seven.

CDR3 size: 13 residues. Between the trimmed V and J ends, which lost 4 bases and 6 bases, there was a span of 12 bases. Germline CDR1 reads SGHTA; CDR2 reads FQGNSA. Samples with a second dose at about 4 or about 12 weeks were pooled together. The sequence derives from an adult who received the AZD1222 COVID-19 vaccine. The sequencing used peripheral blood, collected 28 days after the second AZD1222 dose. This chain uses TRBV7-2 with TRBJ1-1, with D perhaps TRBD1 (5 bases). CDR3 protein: CASSSTVGAEAFF. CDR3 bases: TGTGCCAGCAGCTCCACAGTGGGGGCTGAAGCTTTCTTT. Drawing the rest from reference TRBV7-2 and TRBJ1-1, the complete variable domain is GAGVSQSPSNKVTEKGKDVELRCDPISGHTALYWYRQSLGQGLEFLIYFQGNSAPDKSGLPSDRFSAERTGGSVSTLTIQRTQQEDSAVYLCASSSTVGAEAFFGQGTRLTVV.